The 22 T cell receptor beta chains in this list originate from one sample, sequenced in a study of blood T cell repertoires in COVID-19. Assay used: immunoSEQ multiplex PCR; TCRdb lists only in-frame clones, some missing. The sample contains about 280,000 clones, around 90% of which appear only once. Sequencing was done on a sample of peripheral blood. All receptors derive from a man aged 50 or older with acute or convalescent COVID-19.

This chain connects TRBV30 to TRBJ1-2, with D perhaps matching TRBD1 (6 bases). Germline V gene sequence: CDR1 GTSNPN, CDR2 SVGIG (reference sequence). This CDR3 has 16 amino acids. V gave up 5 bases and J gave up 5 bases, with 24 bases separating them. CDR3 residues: CAWDTNDRPFLYGYTF. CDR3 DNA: TGTGCCTGGGACACCAATGACAGGCCCTTCCTATATGGCTACACCTTC.

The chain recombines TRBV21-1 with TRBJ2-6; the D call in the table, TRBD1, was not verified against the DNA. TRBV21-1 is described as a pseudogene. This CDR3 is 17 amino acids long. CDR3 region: CASTPLRVRLGANVLTF. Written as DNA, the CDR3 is TGTGCCAGCACCCCCCTCAGGGTACGACTTGGGGCCAACGTCCTGACTTTC.

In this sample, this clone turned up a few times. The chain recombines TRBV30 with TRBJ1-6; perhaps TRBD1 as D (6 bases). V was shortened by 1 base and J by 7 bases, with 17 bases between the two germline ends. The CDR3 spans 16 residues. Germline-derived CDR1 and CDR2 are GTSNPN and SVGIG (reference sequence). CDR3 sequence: CAWSENRGAENSPLHF. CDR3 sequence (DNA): TGTGCCTGGAGTGAAAATCGGGGGGCTGAGAATTCACCCCTCCACTTT.

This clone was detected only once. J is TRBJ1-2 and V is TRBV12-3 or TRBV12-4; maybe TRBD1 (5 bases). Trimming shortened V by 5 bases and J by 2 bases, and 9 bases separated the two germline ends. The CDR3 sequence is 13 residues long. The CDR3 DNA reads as TGTGCCAGCAGTGAACAGGTGAACTATGGCTACACCTTC. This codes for CASSEQVNYGYTF.

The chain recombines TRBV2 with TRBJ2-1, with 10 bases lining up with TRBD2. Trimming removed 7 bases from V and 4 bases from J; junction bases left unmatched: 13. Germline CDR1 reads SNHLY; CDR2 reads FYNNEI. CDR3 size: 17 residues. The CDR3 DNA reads TGTGCCAGCAAAACCCCCCCCCTAGCGGGGGATTACAATGAGCAGTTCTTC. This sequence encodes CASKTPPLAGDYNEQFF.

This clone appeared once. The CDR3 protein is CSVEVGGRGLGDTQYF. CDR3 DNA sequence: TGCAGCGTTGAAGTTGGCGGACGGGGGTTGGGAGATACGCAGTATTTT. This rearrangement joins TRBV29-1 to TRBJ2-3; D may be TRBD2 (6 bases). Germline values: CDR1 SQVTM, CDR2 ANQGSEA. The CDR3 spans 16 residues. V lost 1 base and J 5 bases, leaving 19 bases between the germline ends.

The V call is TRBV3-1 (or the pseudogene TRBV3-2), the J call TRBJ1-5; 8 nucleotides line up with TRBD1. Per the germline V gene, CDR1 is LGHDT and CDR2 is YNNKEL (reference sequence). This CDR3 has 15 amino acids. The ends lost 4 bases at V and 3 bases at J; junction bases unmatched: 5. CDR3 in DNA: TGTGCCAGCAGCCCTCAGACAGGGGTCAATCAGCCCCAGCATTTT. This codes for CASSPQTGVNQPQHF.

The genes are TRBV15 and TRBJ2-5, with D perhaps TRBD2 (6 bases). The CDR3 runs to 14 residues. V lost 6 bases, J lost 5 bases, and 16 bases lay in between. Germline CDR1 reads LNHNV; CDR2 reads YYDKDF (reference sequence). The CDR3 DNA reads TGTGCCACCAGTCCTAACGGGGGACGTGAGACCCAGTACTTC. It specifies CATSPNGGRETQYF.

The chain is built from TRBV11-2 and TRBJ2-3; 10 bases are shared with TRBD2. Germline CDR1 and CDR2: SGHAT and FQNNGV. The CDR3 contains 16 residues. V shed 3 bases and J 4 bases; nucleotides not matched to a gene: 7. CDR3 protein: CASSFGLAGAADTQYF. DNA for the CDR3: TGTGCCAGCAGCTTTGGGCTAGCGGGGGCAGCAGATACGCAGTATTTT.

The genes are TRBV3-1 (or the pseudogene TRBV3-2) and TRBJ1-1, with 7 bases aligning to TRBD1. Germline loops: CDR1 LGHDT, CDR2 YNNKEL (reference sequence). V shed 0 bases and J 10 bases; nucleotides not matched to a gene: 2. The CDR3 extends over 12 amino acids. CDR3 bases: TGTGCCAGCAGCCAAGACCGGGACAGAGCTTTCTTT. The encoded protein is CASSQDRDRAFF.

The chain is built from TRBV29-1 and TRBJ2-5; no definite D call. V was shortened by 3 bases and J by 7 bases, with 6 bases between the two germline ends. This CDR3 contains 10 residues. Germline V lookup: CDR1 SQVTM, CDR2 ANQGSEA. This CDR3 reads CSVDVVTQYF. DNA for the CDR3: TGCAGCGTTGACGTTGTGACCCAGTACTTC. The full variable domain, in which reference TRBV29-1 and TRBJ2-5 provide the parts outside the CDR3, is SAVISQKPSRDICQRGTSLTIQCQVDSQVTMMFWYRQQPGQSLTLIATANQGSEATYESGFVIDKFPISRPNLTFSTLTVSNMSPEDSSIYLCSVDVVTQYFGPGTRLLVL.

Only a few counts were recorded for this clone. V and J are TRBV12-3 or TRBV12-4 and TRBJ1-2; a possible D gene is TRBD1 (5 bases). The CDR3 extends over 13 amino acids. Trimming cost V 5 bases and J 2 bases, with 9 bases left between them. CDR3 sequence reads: CASSMSGNYGYTF. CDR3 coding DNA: TGTGCCAGCAGTATGTCAGGGAACTATGGCTACACCTTC.

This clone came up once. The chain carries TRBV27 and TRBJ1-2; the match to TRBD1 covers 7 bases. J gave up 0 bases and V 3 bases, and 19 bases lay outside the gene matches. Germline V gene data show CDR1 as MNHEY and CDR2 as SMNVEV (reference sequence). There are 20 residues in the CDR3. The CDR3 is CASSFIRFRDSKVANYGYTF. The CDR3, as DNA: TGTGCCAGCAGTTTCATACGCTTTCGGGACAGCAAAGTAGCTAACTATGGCTACACCTTC.

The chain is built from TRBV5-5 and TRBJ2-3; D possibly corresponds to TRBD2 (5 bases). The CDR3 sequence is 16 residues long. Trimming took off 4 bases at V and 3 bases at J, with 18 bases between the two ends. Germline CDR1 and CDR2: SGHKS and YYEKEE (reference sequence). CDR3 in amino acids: CASSLARALHTDTQYF. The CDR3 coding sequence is TGTGCCAGCAGCCTAGCTCGGGCCCTTCATACAGATACGCAGTATTTT.

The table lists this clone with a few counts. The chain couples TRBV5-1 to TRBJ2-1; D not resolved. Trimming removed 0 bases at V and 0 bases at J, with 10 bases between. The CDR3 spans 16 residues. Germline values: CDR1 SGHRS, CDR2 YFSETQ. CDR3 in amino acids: CASSLDSTSSYNEQFF. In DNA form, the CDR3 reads TGCGCCAGCAGCTTGGATAGCACGAGCTCCTACAATGAGCAGTTCTTC. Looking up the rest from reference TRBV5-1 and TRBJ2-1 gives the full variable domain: KAGVTQTPRYLIKTRGQQVTLSCSPISGHRSVSWYQQTPGQGLQFLFEYFSETQRNKGNFPGRFSGRQFSNSRSEMNVSTLELGDSALYLCASSLDSTSSYNEQFFGPGTRLTVL.

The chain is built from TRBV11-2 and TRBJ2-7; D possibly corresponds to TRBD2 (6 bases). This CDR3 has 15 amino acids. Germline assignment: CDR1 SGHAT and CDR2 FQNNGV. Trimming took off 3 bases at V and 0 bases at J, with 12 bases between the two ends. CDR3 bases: TGTGCCAGCAGCTTCGGGTCCGGGAGCTCCTACGAGCAGTACTTC. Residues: CASSFGSGSSYEQYF.

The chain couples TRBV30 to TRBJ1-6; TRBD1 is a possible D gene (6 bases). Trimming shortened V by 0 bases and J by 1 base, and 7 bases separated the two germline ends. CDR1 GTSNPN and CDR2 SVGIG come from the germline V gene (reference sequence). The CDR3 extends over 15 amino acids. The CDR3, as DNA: TGTGCCTGGAGTGTGAGGGGGTCCTATAATTCACCCCTCCACTTT. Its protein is CAWSVRGSYNSPLHF.

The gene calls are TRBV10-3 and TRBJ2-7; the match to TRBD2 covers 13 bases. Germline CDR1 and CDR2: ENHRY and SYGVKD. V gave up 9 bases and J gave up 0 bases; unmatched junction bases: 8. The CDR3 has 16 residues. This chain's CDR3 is CAMGTSGASSSYEQYF. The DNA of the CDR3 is TGTGCCATGGGGACTAGCGGGGCGTCATCCTCCTACGAGCAGTACTTC.

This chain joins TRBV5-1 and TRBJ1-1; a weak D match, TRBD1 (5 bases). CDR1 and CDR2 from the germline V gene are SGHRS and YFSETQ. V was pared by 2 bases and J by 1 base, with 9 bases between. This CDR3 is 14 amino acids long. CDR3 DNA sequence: TGCGCCAGCAGCTTTGCGGGGGGGAACACTGAAGCTTTCTTT. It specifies CASSFAGGNTEAFF.

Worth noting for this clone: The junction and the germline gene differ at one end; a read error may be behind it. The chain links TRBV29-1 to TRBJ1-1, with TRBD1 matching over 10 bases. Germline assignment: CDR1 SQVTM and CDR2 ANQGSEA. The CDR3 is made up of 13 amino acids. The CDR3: CSVEGQGGAEAFF. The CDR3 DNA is TGCAGCGTGGAAGGACAGGGGGGCGCTGAAGCTTTCTTT.

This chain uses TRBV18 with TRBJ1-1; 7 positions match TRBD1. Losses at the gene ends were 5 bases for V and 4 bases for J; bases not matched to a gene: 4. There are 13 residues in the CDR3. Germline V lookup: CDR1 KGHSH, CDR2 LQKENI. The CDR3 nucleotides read TGTGCCAGCTCAGGGTCAGGGGGCACTGAAGCTTTCTTT. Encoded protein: CASSGSGGTEAFF.

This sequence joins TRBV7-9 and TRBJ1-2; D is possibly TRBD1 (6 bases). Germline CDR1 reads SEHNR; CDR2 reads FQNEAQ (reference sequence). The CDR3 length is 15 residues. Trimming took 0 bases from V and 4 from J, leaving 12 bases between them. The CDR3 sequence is CASSLAAGESYGYTF. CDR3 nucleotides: TGTGCCAGCAGCTTAGCAGCAGGGGAAAGCTATGGCTACACCTTC.